A selection of T cell receptor beta chains follows, all from one sample in a study of shared clonotypes between healthy human individuals. Data came from immunoSEQ multiplex PCR; TCRdb stores just in-frame clones and leaves some out. The repertoire includes about 640,000 clones, about 78% of them detected once, and around 2% sits in the top ten. The sample comprised memory CD4+ T cells sorted from blood. Receptors originate from a woman aged 30 to 39 in good health. Both conserved end residues are part of each CDR3. Fields, in order: D gene, CDR3 length, J gene, V gene, clone size, CDR3 DNA, CDR3 protein. A D gene is named only where the DNA matches it firmly. The size entry is marked missing in some rows and otherwise reads once, few, many or a size class.

NA | 13 | TRBJ2-1 | TRBV28 | few | TGTGCCAGCACCCTCGGACTTGCCCATGAGCAGTTCTTC | CASTLGLAHEQFF
TRBD1 | 13 | TRBJ2-3 | TRBV25-1 | NA | TGTGCCAGCAGTAGACAGGGTGCAGATACGCAGTATTTT | CASSRQGADTQYF
NA | 15 | TRBJ2-6 | TRBV6-1 | NA | TGTGCCAGCAGCCAGGCCCACTCTGGGGCCAACGTCCTGACTTTC | CASSQAHSGANVLTF
NA | 13 | TRBJ2-2 | TRBV19 | NA | TGTGCCACCTCCCTTAGTAACACCGGGGAGCTGTTTTTT | CATSLSNTGELFF
TRBD1 | 15 | TRBJ1-4 | TRBV5-1 | NA | TGCGCCAGCACCATCGGAGACAGGGATGGGGAAAAACTGTTTTTT | CASTIGDRDGEKLFF
NA | 15 | TRBJ1-4 | TRBV28 | few | TGTGCCAGCAGCATGGTGGCTGGGGAACACGAAAAACTGTTTTTT | CASSMVAGEHEKLFF
NA | 16 | TRBJ2-7 | TRBV5-1 | NA | TGCGCCAGCAGACTGGGAGGGACAGAGGGGGGCTACGAGCAGTACTTC | CASRLGGTEGGYEQYF
NA | 13 | TRBJ1-5 | TRBV7-8 | few | TGTGCCAGCAGCTTACAGAGGTCGAAGCCCCAGCATTTT | CASSLQRSKPQHF
TRBD2 | 14 | TRBJ2-7 | TRBV4-1 | NA | TGCGCCAGCAGCCAACCCGGGAGGACCCACGAGCAGTACTTC | CASSQPGRTHEQYF
NA | 15 | TRBJ2-3 | TRBV6-1 | NA | TGTGCCAGCAGTGAAGAAGCAGGGGGCACAGATACGCAGTATTTT | CASSEEAGGTDTQYF
NA | 13 | TRBJ2-7 | TRBV28 | once | TGTGCCAGCAGCAAGGACGTTACCTACGAGCAGTACTTC | CASSKDVTYEQYF
NA | 16 | TRBJ1-4 | TRBV6-6 | NA | TGTGCCAGCAGTTACTCGACCCAGGGAGTCTATGAAAAACTGTTTTTT | CASSYSTQGVYEKLFF
NA | 15 | TRBJ2-1 | TRBV5-1 | NA | TGCGCCAGCAGCGTTAGTCGTGGCTCCTACAATGAGCAGTTCTTC | CASSVSRGSYNEQFF
NA | 14 | TRBJ1-1 | TRBV6-1 | NA | TGTGCCAGCAGTGCGGCAGGATTGAACACTGAAGCTTTCTTT | CASSAAGLNTEAFF
TRBD2 | 16 | TRBJ2-7 | TRBV7-2 | NA | TGTGCCAGCAGCTTAGCCCCGGGACTAGGGGATCGGGAGCAGTACTTC | CASSLAPGLGDREQYF
NA | 16 | TRBJ2-1 | TRBV7-9 | NA | TGTGCCAGCAGCCGACTTAGGCGGAGCTCCTACAATGAGCAGTTCTTC | CASSRLRRSSYNEQFF
NA | 18 | TRBJ1-3 | TRBV28 | once | TGTGCCAGCCGCATTTCCGTTAGGGGGGATTTCTCTGGAAACACCATATATTTT | CASRISVRGDFSGNTIYF
TRBD1 | 12 | TRBJ1-4 | TRBV27 | NA | TGTGCCAGCAAGACAGGGGGTGAAAAACTGTTTTTT | CASKTGGEKLFF
TRBD2 | 16 | TRBJ2-5 | TRBV19 | NA | TGTGCCAGTAGTATACGGAGCGGGAGGGCCGGAGAGACCCAGTACTTC | CASSIRSGRAGETQYF
NA | 12 | TRBJ2-3 | TRBV5-1 | NA | TGCGCCAGCAGCTTGGGCCAGGATACGCAGTATTTT | CASSLGQDTQYF
NA | 13 | TRBJ2-1 | TRBV19 | NA | TGTGCCAGTAGTATATCGGGGGGCGATGAGCAGTTCTTC | CASSISGGDEQFF
TRBD1 | 14 | TRBJ2-5 | TRBV15 | NA | TGTGCCACCAGCAGAGTGGGACAGAGAGAGACCCAGTACTTC | CATSRVGQRETQYF
NA | 15 | TRBJ2-3 | TRBV5-1 | NA | TGCGCCAGCAGCTGGGCCGTGGTGAGCACAGATACGCAGTATTTT | CASSWAVVSTDTQYF
TRBD2 | 15 | TRBJ2-7 | TRBV6-5 | NA | TGTGCCAACCCGGTGGCCCAGCGGGAGAACTACGAGCAGTACTTC | CANPVAQRENYEQYF
TRBD1 | 16 | TRBJ1-5 | TRBV19 | NA | TGTGCCAGTAGAGAGGCCAGGGACAGGTGGAATCAGCCCCAGCATTTT | CASREARDRWNQPQHF
TRBD1 | 14 | TRBJ2-7 | TRBV6-5 | NA | TGTGCCAGCAGGTCGGGACAGGAATTTAGCGAGCAGTACTTC | CASRSGQEFSEQYF
NA | 15 | TRBJ2-4 | TRBV2 | NA | TGTGCCAGCAGTGAATCAGCCCGGCCCACGAACATTCAGTACTTC | CASSESARPTNIQYF
NA | 13 | TRBJ1-5 | TRBV2 | NA | TGTGCCAGCACTGGGGACTTCAATCAGCCCCAGCATTTT | CASTGDFNQPQHF
NA | 15 | TRBJ2-2 | TRBV30 | NA | TGTGCCTGGATGCGTTTAACGCGGAACACCGGGGAGCTGTTTTTT | CAWMRLTRNTGELFF